One and the same sample provided the 14 T cell receptor beta chains below, sequenced in a study of blood T cell repertoires in COVID-19. Assay used: immunoSEQ multiplex PCR; TCRdb lists only in-frame clones, some missing. The repertoire holds just over 300,000 clones, with 85% to 90% as singletons. The sequencing input was peripheral blood. These receptors were taken from a woman in her 30s with COVID-19, enrolled during active disease.

The chain links TRBV4-3 to TRBJ1-4, with TRBD1 as a possible D gene (5 bases). V lost 0 bases, J lost 10 bases, and 21 bases lay in between. The CDR3 is 17 residues long. Germline V gene data show CDR1 as LGHNA and CDR2 as YSLEER. This CDR3 is CASSQDHPAGRGGKLFF. DNA of the CDR3: TGCGCCAGCAGCCAAGATCATCCCGCAGGCCGCGGGGGAAAACTGTTTTTT.

Only a few counts were recorded for this clone. V usage is TRBV5-1 and J usage is TRBJ1-4, with D perhaps matching TRBD1 (6 bases). V was trimmed by 4 bases and J by 1 base, leaving 23 bases between them. The germline gives CDR1 SGHRS, CDR2 YFSETQ. CDR3 size: 19 residues. In DNA, the CDR3 is TGCGCCAGCAGCCGGAAACCGGGACCAGGGGCGTTAACTAATGAAAAACTGTTTTTT. This codes for CASSRKPGPGALTNEKLFF.

The genes are TRBV5-6 and TRBJ1-2; TRBD1 matches 7 bases. From germline, CDR1 is SGHDT and CDR2 YYEEEE. Trimming removed 4 bases from V and 7 bases from J; junction bases left unmatched: 7. The CDR3 has 13 residues. CDR3 sequence reads: CASSVGTAFGYTF. CDR3 bases: TGTGCCAGCAGCGTCGGGACAGCCTTTGGCTACACCTTC.

This chain connects TRBV10-3 to TRBJ1-1; 7 bases agree with TRBD1. In germline, CDR1 is ENHRY, CDR2 SYGVKD. CDR3 size: 15 residues. J lost 2 bases, V lost 3 bases, and 6 bases had no gene match. The CDR3 reads CAISDLSGGNTEAFF. DNA of the CDR3: TGTGCCATCAGTGATTTATCAGGGGGAAACACTGAAGCTTTCTTT.

This chain joins TRBV28 and TRBJ1-1; D unresolved. V gave up 5 bases and J gave up 2 bases, with 18 bases separating them. Germline lookup yields CDR1 MDHEN and CDR2 SYDVKM. This CDR3 spans 16 amino acids. The chain's CDR3 is CASSRVGLPLNTEAFF. In DNA, the CDR3 is TGTGCCAGCAGTCGGGTCGGACTGCCACTCAACACTGAAGCTTTCTTT.

The DNA of the CDR3 is TGTGCCAGCAGCCCCGGGGGGGCAAACCACTACGAGCAGTACTTC. This sequence encodes CASSPGGANHYEQYF. This chain joins TRBV4-2 and TRBJ2-7; 8 bases align to TRBD2. With V trimmed by 4 bases and J by 3 bases, 8 bases remained unmatched. The CDR3 is 15 amino acids. Germline CDR1 is LGHNA and CDR2 is YNFKEQ.

The chain joins TRBV30 to TRBJ2-7; a weak D match, TRBD2 (6 bases). The CDR3 runs to 11 residues. Germline loops: CDR1 GTSNPN, CDR2 SVGIG (reference sequence). The ends were cut back, 0 bases at V and 8 bases at J, with 8 bases in the middle. This CDR3 is CAWSVGGKQYF. CDR3 nucleotides: TGTGCCTGGAGTGTCGGAGGGAAGCAGTACTTC. Filled out from reference TRBV30 and TRBJ2-7, the complete variable domain reads SQTIHQWPATLVQPVGSPLSLECTVEGTSNPNLYWYRQAAGRGLQLLFYSVGIGQISSEVPQNLSASRPQDRQFILSSKKLLLSDSGFYLCAWSVGGKQYFGPGTRLTVT.

V and J are TRBV7-2 and TRBJ1-3, with 10 bases identical to TRBD1. V gave up 1 base and J gave up 0 bases; unmatched junction bases: 9. There are 19 residues in the CDR3. Germline V gene sequence: CDR1 SGHTA, CDR2 FQGNSA. The CDR3 sequence is CASSLVEGQGTDSGNTIYF. For the CDR3, the DNA is TGTGCCAGCAGCTTAGTCGAGGGACAGGGGACCGACTCTGGAAACACCATATATTTT.

J is TRBJ1-1 and V is TRBV18, with D perhaps TRBD1 (5 bases). The V end was cut by 6 bases, the J end by 0 bases, with 14 bases between. The CDR3 has 15 residues. Germline assignment: CDR1 KGHSH and CDR2 LQKENI. CDR3 loop: CASSTSDSLNTEAFF. CDR3 in DNA: TGTGCCAGCTCCACTTCTGACAGTTTGAACACTGAAGCTTTCTTT.

The chain links TRBV3-1 (or the pseudogene TRBV3-2) to TRBJ1-1, with TRBD1 matching 9 bases. The CDR3 totals 16 residues. Trimming at V came to 4 bases and at J to 2 bases, leaving 8 bases not matched to a gene. CDR1 is LGHDT and CDR2 is YNNKEL in the germline V gene (reference sequence). The CDR3 DNA reads as TGTGCCAGCAGCCCCGTGACAGGGGGGGTAAACACTGAAGCTTTCTTT. This gives the protein CASSPVTGGVNTEAFF.

This chain links TRBV11-3 with TRBJ2-7; the D gene is possibly TRBD1 (6 bases). This CDR3 spans 12 amino acids. The germline gives CDR1 SGHNT, CDR2 YENEEA. The V and J ends lost 5 bases and 3 bases respectively, with 8 bases between them. The CDR3 DNA is TGTGCCAGCAGCCAGGACAGCTACGAGCAGTACTTC. Protein: CASSQDSYEQYF.

This clone occurred once. The chain employs TRBV6-2 or TRBV6-3 and TRBJ1-1, with D unclear. Germline CDR1 and CDR2: MNHEY and SVGEGT. Deletions cut 4 bases from V and 6 bases from J, with 15 bases between. The CDR3 is 14 amino acids. DNA of the CDR3: TGTGCCAGCAGTTCCCTCCTTGGTGGAGCTGAAGCTTTCTTT. Residues: CASSSLLGGAEAFF.

The chain links TRBV29-1 to TRBJ1-2; TRBD1 is a possible D gene (5 bases). Trimming cost V 1 base and J 8 bases, with 20 bases left between them. This CDR3 spans 15 amino acids. Germline V CDR1 and CDR2: SQVTM, ANQGSEA. The CDR3, as DNA: TGCAGCGTTGAAGGGGAGGTCGGGGCCATCTCCGGCTACACCTTC. This sequence encodes CSVEGEVGAISGYTF.

The rearrangement joins TRBV5-1 to TRBJ1-1; D is perhaps TRBD1 (5 bases). The CDR3 is 14 amino acids. Deletions cut 7 bases from V and 2 bases from J, with 15 bases between. In germline, CDR1 is SGHRS, CDR2 YFSETQ. The CDR3 protein is CASGSGGDNTEAFF. CDR3 bases: TGCGCCAGCGGTTCCGGGGGGGACAACACTGAAGCTTTCTTT. Full variable domain (rest looked up from reference TRBV5-1 and TRBJ1-1): KAGVTQTPRYLIKTRGQQVTLSCSPISGHRSVSWYQQTPGQGLQFLFEYFSETQRNKGNFPGRFSGRQFSNSRSEMNVSTLELGDSALYLCASGSGGDNTEAFFGQGTRLTVV.